This T cell receptor (beta chain) was sequenced during a study of shared clonotypes between healthy human individuals (TCRdb year 2020). Some background on the complete study: A few men and a couple of women, aged 18 to 49 years, made up the cohort. For each donor, three plates each were used for CD4 naive and CD4 memory, two plates were used for CD8 naive, and one plate was used for CD8 memory. Blood TCR repertoires of a handful of healthy adults were deeply sequenced to estimate repertoire size and the extent of clonotype sharing between individuals. Libraries were prepared and TCR repertoires were sequenced by different laboratories using diverse techniques, in order to increase sequencing depth and limit assay-specific biases. Between about 0.9 and 9 billion PBMCs per donor were obtained by leukapheresis.

There are 14 amino acids in the CDR3, from cysteine to phenylalanine inclusive. Solely the CDR3 DNA is kept, with 42 bases framed from the first base. From a lookup of the germline V gene, CDR1 and CDR2 are MNHNS and SASEGT. V loses 7 bases, J loses 3 bases, and the germline ends lie 16 bases apart. About this clone: This receptor's antigen is unknown. No base-level quality is on record; no much larger clone is a single base apart.

TCR CDR3 regions were amplified from genomic DNA by multiplex PCR using the deep immunoSEQ assay. Extracted genomic DNA from each cell subset was spread evenly across all wells of several immunoSEQ 96-well plates, with each plate serving as a replicate. For sorted subsets, each replicate PCR was loaded with roughly 0.2 ug genomic DNA, equivalent to some 31,000 T cell genomes. Purified libraries were measured with a Qubit 3.0 fluorometer, size-checked on a Bioanalyzer 2100, and measured again with the KAPA Library Quantification kit. Every immunoSEQ 96-well plate was sequenced on a separate single-read 150-cycle Illumina NextSeq 550 flow cell. From the authors' description of their analysis: Because the immunoSEQ output included only junctional sequences and no quality scores, the filtering could not be the same as the filtering used for full-length reads. To assign V/J genes and CDR3, sequences were annotated using PyIR, a Python wrapper for IgBLAST v1.9, with IMGT germline references. Reads were filtered out if the reads had weak V/J assignments (E-value above 1e-6), no CDR3, stop codons, out-of-frame junctions, or ambiguous translated residues. V3J clonotypes were defined as sequences sharing the same inferred V gene, J gene, and CDR3 amino acid sequence. Percentage overlap between repertoires was calculated by dividing the number of shared unique clonotypes by the size of the smaller repertoire. Richness of each repertoire was evaluated using RTK rarefaction, the Chao1 estimator, and Recon v2.1 estimates of unobserved clonotypes. Generation probabilities were computed with OLGA for all TCRbeta clonotypes obtained by the gDNA method from several donors. TCRdb re-hosts the immuneACCESS table, in-frame sequences only. Its copies lack some clones; in the studies checked, an unresolved V gene accounts for under half of them, and the cause for the rest is not known. For V, J and clone size, that table is used; D and trimming come from the DNA. The sample contains some 2 million clones, around 96% of them found a single time. Around 1.2% of the sample belongs to the ten largest clones.

Study-level results and caveats: Based on pairwise subsampling, the degree of clonotype sharing among donors was expected to be affected by sequencing depth. The small number of donors limited the genetic and exposure-history diversity represented. Approximately 5% of naive CD4, approximately 3.7% of naive CD8, about 2.1% of memory CD4, and approximately 0.39% of memory CD8 clonotypes were shared across several donors. Higher generation probabilities were observed for clonotypes shared by all four sorted-subset donors than for non-shared clonotypes. Naive subsets generally had larger estimated clonotype richness than memory subsets did. Even with the large sequencing depth, rarefaction of the sorted-subset datasets indicated that sequencing was incomplete. Only blood was sampled, and tissue TCR repertoires likely differ from those in blood.

CD8 naive samples consisted of CD45RO-negative cells that were positively selected for CCR7, yielding a CD45RA+CCR7+ population without TemRA cells. The donors were healthy, HIV-negative adults who had no recently reported acute infections or vaccinations. Every donor was a Caucasian adult living in Nashville, Tennessee, USA. After blood collection by leukapheresis, PBMCs were isolated using Ficoll-Histopaque density gradient centrifugation and then cryopreserved in the vapor phase of liquid nitrogen. Analytical flow cytometry was used to check the purity and quantity of each magnetically sorted T cell population. Each sorted fraction had its genomic DNA isolated and then quantified by UV absorbance on a Nanodrop 2000c.

The receptor comes from a man younger than 35 in good health. The V and J segments used are TRBV6-1 and TRBJ2-7, with TRBD2 as a weak D call on 7 bases. What was sequenced was naive CD8+ T cells sorted from blood. The cell subset or site label of this sample denotes: CD45RA+CCR7+. CDR3 protein: CASTEGGGLYEQYF. The sequenced DNA: TGTGCCAGCACCGAGGGGGGGGGCCTCTACGAGCAGTACTTC.